The next 30 T cell receptor beta chains were all read from a single sample in a study of blood T cell repertoires in COVID-19. Measured with immunoSEQ multiplex PCR; TCRdb has only the in-frame clones, and not every one. This table holds under 200,000 clones, roughly 88% found once. The specimen was peripheral blood. Source of these receptors: a man aged 18 to 30 with acute or convalescent COVID-19.

CDR3: CASGNSIPSSSYNSPLHF. CDR3 sequence (DNA): TGTGCCAGTGGAAACAGCATTCCATCGAGCTCCTATAATTCACCCCTCCACTTT. This chain uses TRBV19 with TRBJ1-6; D is unresolved. The CDR3 totals 18 residues. Trimming stripped 8 bases from V and 0 bases from J, with 20 bases between. Germline V gives CDR1 LNHDA, CDR2 SQIVND (reference sequence).

The count of this clone is one. The chain couples TRBV5-1 to TRBJ1-1, with D tentatively TRBD1 (6 bases). The V gene lost 4 bases and the J gene lost 6 bases, with 16 bases spanning the gap. The CDR3 spans 14 residues. Germline lookup yields CDR1 SGHRS and CDR2 YFSETQ. The CDR3 sequence is CASSIRGGEAEAFF. CDR3 nucleotides: TGCGCCAGCAGCATAAGGGGGGGCGAGGCTGAAGCTTTCTTT.

CDR3 sequence (DNA): TGCAGCGTTTCGGCGGGGAACACCGGGGAGCTGTTTTTT. It is translated as CSVSAGNTGELFF. The chain uses TRBV29-1 and TRBJ2-2; D perhaps matches TRBD2 (5 bases). Germline V gene sequence: CDR1 SQVTM, CDR2 ANQGSEA. CDR3 length: 13 residues. V gave up 5 bases and J gave up 1 base, with 8 bases separating them.

This rearrangement joins TRBV19 to TRBJ1-2; TRBD1 matches 7 bases. Germline V gene sequence: CDR1 LNHDA, CDR2 SQIVND (reference sequence). The length of the CDR3 is 11 residues. V shed 7 bases, J shed 8 bases, and the junction held 4 bases outside the gene matches. The CDR3, as DNA: TGTGCCAGTACGACAGGGAGGGGCTACACCTTC. Translating it yields CASTTGRGYTF.

The chain carries TRBV4-2 and TRBJ1-5; D remains unclear. The CDR3 covers 15 residues. Germline V lookup: CDR1 LGHNA, CDR2 YNFKEQ. The V and J ends lost 1 base and 0 bases respectively, with 7 bases between them. For the CDR3, the DNA is TGTGCCAGCAGCCAAGGCGCCTATAGCAATCAGCCCCAGCATTTT. Translated, it gives CASSQGAYSNQPQHF.

This rearrangement joins TRBV2 to TRBJ1-1, with TRBD1 matching 8 bases. This CDR3 is 14 amino acids long. Trimming took 11 bases from V and 0 from J; bases not matched to a gene: 8. CDR1 and CDR2 (germline): SNHLY, FYNNEI. The CDR3 DNA follows: TGTGCCGGACGACAGGGGTTCATGAACACTGAAGCTTTCTTT. Translating it yields CAGRQGFMNTEAFF.

The V gene is TRBV5-5, the J gene TRBJ1-5, with a tentative D call TRBD1 (6 bases). The germline V gene encodes CDR1 SGHKS and CDR2 YYEKEE (reference sequence). V was trimmed by 0 bases and J by 6 bases, leaving 13 bases between them. CDR3 size: 15 residues. In DNA form, the CDR3 reads TGTGCCAGCAGCTTGGATATCAGGGGAGCTCAGCCCCAGCATTTT. This sequence encodes CASSLDIRGAQPQHF.

The sample holds one count of this clone. V gene TRBV5-1 combines with J gene TRBJ2-2; possibly TRBD1 for D (6 bases). CDR3 size: 16 residues. Germline lookup yields CDR1 SGHRS and CDR2 YFSETQ. The ends were cut back, 1 base at V and 3 bases at J, with 13 bases in the middle. CDR3 loop: CASSLMWAGDTGELFF. The CDR3 nucleotides read TGCGCCAGCAGCTTGATGTGGGCAGGGGACACCGGGGAGCTGTTTTTT.

The genes are TRBV19 and TRBJ2-6; TRBD1 matches 10 bases. This CDR3 contains 17 residues. The V gene's germline CDR1 is LNHDA and CDR2 SQIVND (reference sequence). V dropped 6 bases and J dropped 1; count of bases not matched to a gene: 6. DNA of the CDR3: TGTGCCAGTAGGCCCAGGGACAGGGGTTCTGGGGCCAACGTCCTGACTTTC. Translating gives CASRPRDRGSGANVLTF.

The chain links TRBV6-5 to TRBJ1-1; D not resolved. With 1 base removed from V and 5 bases from J, the gap between germline ends came to 8 bases. Germline values: CDR1 MNHEY, CDR2 SVGAGI. There are 13 residues in the CDR3. CDR3 coding DNA: TGTGCCAGCAGTTACTGGATCGGGACTGAAGCTTTCTTT. It yields the protein CASSYWIGTEAFF.

The chain recombines TRBV7-9 with TRBJ2-3; the match to TRBD2 covers 8 bases. Germline V gene data show CDR1 as SEHNR and CDR2 as FQNEAQ (reference sequence). The CDR3 is 15 amino acids. V was clipped by 5 bases and J by 7 bases; unmatched bases: 11. This CDR3 is CASSPQREPFHTQYF. The DNA for the CDR3 is TGTGCCAGCAGCCCCCAGCGGGAGCCCTTCCATACGCAGTATTTT.

The chain carries TRBV24-1 and TRBJ2-5; D may be TRBD1 (5 bases). CDR3 size: 13 residues. Germline assignment: CDR1 KGHDR and CDR2 SFDVKD. The V end lost 3 bases, the J end lost 5 bases, and 9 bases lay between the germline ends. CDR3 in DNA: TGTGCCACCAGTGATAACCCAGGGGAGACCCAGTACTTC. Protein sequence: CATSDNPGETQYF.

The V gene is TRBV27, the J gene TRBJ2-2; 11 bases map to TRBD1. This CDR3 has 16 residues. V shed 2 bases, J shed 5 bases, and the junction held 4 bases outside the gene matches. The germline V gene has CDR1 MNHEY and CDR2 SMNVEV (reference sequence). The CDR3 DNA follows: TGTGCCAGCAGTTTAGCCGGGACAGGGGGAACCGGGGAGCTGTTTTTT. Amino acid sequence: CASSLAGTGGTGELFF.

This clone appeared a few times. Other DNA sequences from this sample encode an identical CDR3 as well. The gene calls are TRBV5-1 and TRBJ2-3, with D possibly TRBD2 on 6 matching bases. Per germline, CDR1 SGHRS and CDR2 YFSETQ. The V and J ends lost 1 base and 0 bases respectively, with 12 bases between them. CDR3 size: 16 residues. In nucleotides, the CDR3 is TGCGCCAGCAGCTTGAACGGGAGAACTAGCACAGATACGCAGTATTTT. This encodes CASSLNGRTSTDTQYF.

This chain links TRBV30 with TRBJ2-1; 7 nucleotides match TRBD1. CDR3 length equals 15 residues. Germline trimming cut 1 base from V and 4 bases from J; bases unmatched to any gene: 7. Germline CDR1 and CDR2: GTSNPN and SVGIG (reference sequence). The CDR3 protein is CAWSAPGTVYNEQFF. Here the CDR3 DNA reads TGTGCCTGGAGTGCCCCCGGGACAGTATACAATGAGCAGTTCTTC.

J is TRBJ2-1 and V is TRBV24-1; tentatively, D is TRBD2 (5 bases). This CDR3 contains 19 residues. In germline, CDR1 is KGHDR, CDR2 SFDVKD. Trimming left V 4 bases short and J 4 bases short, with 25 bases between. Written as DNA, the CDR3 is TGTGCCACCAGTGACCGAGGGTCCAGGCGATTAGCCGCATACAATGAGCAGTTCTTC. It translates to CATSDRGSRRLAAYNEQFF.

The chain joins TRBV6-5 to TRBJ1-1; possibly TRBD1 for D (6 bases). The V gene's germline CDR1 is MNHEY and CDR2 SVGAGI. The V end was cut by 6 bases, the J end by 6 bases, with 17 bases between. The CDR3 is 14 residues long. CDR3 in amino acids: CASSYRGAIAEAFF. Written as DNA, the CDR3 is TGTGCCAGCAGCTACCGGGGGGCGATCGCTGAAGCTTTCTTT.

The J gene is TRBJ2-4, the V gene TRBV11-2; the D gene is possibly TRBD1 (5 bases). Trimming shortened V by 0 bases and J by 5 bases, and 11 bases separated the two germline ends. CDR1 SGHAT and CDR2 FQNNGV come from the germline V gene. This CDR3 is 15 amino acids long. The CDR3 coding sequence is TGTGCCAGCAGCTTAGAGGGGCGGATGGAAAACATTCAGTACTTC. Translating it yields CASSLEGRMENIQYF.

The chain combines TRBV6-6 with TRBJ2-7, with TRBD1 matching 9 bases. V lost 11 bases to trimming and J lost 3 bases; unmatched junction nucleotides: 8. Germline values: CDR1 MNHNY, CDR2 SVGAGI (reference sequence). The CDR3 has 13 amino acids. CDR3 DNA sequence: TGTGCCGGTTCTACGGGACAGGGCTACGAGCAGTACTTC. Its protein is CAGSTGQGYEQYF.

The chain carries TRBV6-5 and TRBJ1-5; tentative D call: TRBD1 (6 bases). The CDR3 is made up of 14 amino acids. The germline V and J ends were trimmed by 7 bases and 9 bases, with 19 bases remaining between them. CDR1 and CDR2 from the germline V gene are MNHEY and SVGAGI. The CDR3 DNA reads as TGTGCCAGCACCTATATGGGGGCTGGGGGGCCCCAGCATTTT. This translates into CASTYMGAGGPQHF.

V is TRBV11-3 and J is TRBJ2-3; 7 nucleotides match TRBD2. CDR1 SGHNT and CDR2 YENEEA come from the germline V gene. Trimming took 2 bases from V and 0 from J; bases not matched to a gene: 14. The CDR3 consists of 19 residues. The CDR3 sequence: CASSLTRTRSRDSTDTQYF. CDR3 nucleotides: TGTGCCAGCAGCTTAACCCGGACTAGGTCAAGGGATAGCACAGATACGCAGTATTTT.

The genes are TRBV24-1 and TRBJ1-2; D may be TRBD1 (6 bases). This CDR3 has 14 amino acids. CDR1 and CDR2 from the germline V gene are KGHDR and SFDVKD. V gave up 4 bases and J gave up 6 bases, with 14 bases separating them. CDR3 sequence: CATSDPHREDGYTF. Written as DNA, the CDR3 is TGTGCCACCAGTGACCCCCACAGGGAAGATGGCTACACCTTC.

J is TRBJ2-7 and V is TRBV4-2; 8 bases match TRBD1. After removal of 0 bases from V and 4 bases from J, the junction contained 5 bases not matched to a gene. The CDR3 covers 15 residues. Germline CDR1 is LGHNA and CDR2 is YNFKEQ. CDR3 nucleotide sequence: TGTGCCAGCAGCCAAGAAGGGACAGGCACATACGAGCAGTACTTC. Protein sequence: CASSQEGTGTYEQYF.

DNA of the CDR3: TGTGCCAGCAGCTTAGAGACAGGGATCAATCAGCCCCAGCATTTT. The encoded protein is CASSLETGINQPQHF. J is TRBJ1-5 and V is TRBV7-2, with 7 bases fitting TRBD1. Unmatched junction bases numbered 3, after V lost 1 base and J lost 3 bases. Germline CDR1 and CDR2: SGHTA and FQGNSA. This CDR3 is built from 15 residues.

The rearrangement links TRBV9 to TRBJ1-1, with D maybe TRBD1 (5 bases). V was trimmed by 4 bases and J by 7 bases, leaving 14 bases between them. The CDR3 is made up of 13 amino acids. Germline V lookup: CDR1 SGDLS, CDR2 YYNGEE. CDR3 in amino acids: CASSLGTEFEAFF. The CDR3 DNA reads TGTGCCAGCAGCCTAGGGACTGAATTTGAAGCTTTCTTT.

This CDR3 reads CATSDYTSGRGNEQFF. The CDR3 nucleotides read TGTGCCACCAGTGATTATACTAGCGGGAGAGGAAATGAGCAGTTCTTC. J is TRBJ2-1 and V is TRBV24-1; TRBD2 matches 11 bases. Germline assignment: CDR1 KGHDR and CDR2 SFDVKD. The CDR3 has 16 residues. V shed 2 bases, J shed 7 bases, and the junction held 6 bases outside the gene matches.

The chain couples TRBV7-9 to TRBJ1-1, with unresolved D. CDR3 length: 16 amino acids. Trimming stripped 2 bases from V and 6 bases from J, with 19 bases between. Looked up from germline, CDR1 is SEHNR and CDR2 is FQNEAQ (reference sequence). The CDR3 sequence is CASSLYTAGSGSEAFF. DNA of the CDR3: TGTGCCAGCAGCTTATACACCGCAGGCAGCGGCTCTGAAGCTTTCTTT.

The chain employs TRBV6-6 and TRBJ1-2; D not certain. Germline V gives CDR1 MNHNY, CDR2 SVGAGI (reference sequence). Trimming shortened V by 7 bases and J by 4 bases, and 16 bases separated the two germline ends. This CDR3 has 14 residues. CDR3 region: CASTLLTLPYGYTF. Here the CDR3 DNA reads TGTGCCAGCACCCTCCTTACTCTCCCCTATGGCTACACCTTC.

The chain joins TRBV21-1 to TRBJ2-3; TRBD2 is taken as the D call from the table, unchecked against the DNA. TRBV21-1 is termed a pseudogene. This CDR3 spans 15 amino acids. CDR3 residues: CASSDTSGSGDTQYF. CDR3 coding DNA: TGTGCCAGCAGCGATACTAGCGGGAGCGGAGATACGCAGTATTTT.

This chain uses TRBV30 with TRBJ2-1; TRBD1 is a possible D gene (6 bases). CDR3 length: 13 residues. Germline V gene sequence: CDR1 GTSNPN, CDR2 SVGIG (reference sequence). V was pared by 5 bases and J by 5 bases, with 13 bases between. DNA of the CDR3: TGTGCCTGGGAGCACCGGACAGACAATGAGCAGTTCTTC. Its protein is CAWEHRTDNEQFF.